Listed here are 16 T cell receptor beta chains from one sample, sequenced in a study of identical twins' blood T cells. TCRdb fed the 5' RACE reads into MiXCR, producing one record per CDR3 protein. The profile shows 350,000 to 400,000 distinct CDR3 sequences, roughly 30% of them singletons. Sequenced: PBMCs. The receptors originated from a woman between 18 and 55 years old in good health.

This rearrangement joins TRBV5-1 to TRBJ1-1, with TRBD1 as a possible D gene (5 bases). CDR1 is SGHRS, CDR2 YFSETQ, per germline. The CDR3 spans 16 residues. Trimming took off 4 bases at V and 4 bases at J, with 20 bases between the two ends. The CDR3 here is CASSLGRGAWGTEAFF. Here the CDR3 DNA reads TGCGCCAGCAGCCTGGGTAGGGGAGCGTGGGGCACTGAAGCTTTCTTT. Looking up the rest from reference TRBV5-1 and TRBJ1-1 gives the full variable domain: KAGVTQTPRYLIKTRGQQVTLSCSPISGHRSVSWYQQTPGQGLQFLFEYFSETQRNKGNFPGRFSGRQFSNSRSEMNVSTLELGDSALYLCASSLGRGAWGTEAFFGQGTRLTVV.

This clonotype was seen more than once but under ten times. The CDR3 nucleotides are TGTGCCAGCAGCAGAAGTTCTCTTATATACAATGAGCAGTTCTTC. Translating gives CASSRSSLIYNEQFF. V usage is TRBV7-2 and J usage is TRBJ2-1; D call uncertain. The ends were cut back, 5 bases at V and 4 bases at J, with 15 bases in the middle. This CDR3 has 15 residues. The germline V gene has CDR1 SGHTA and CDR2 FQGNSA.

CDR3 DNA: TGCAGTGGTCATGCAGGGTTTGAAGAGACCCAGTACTTC. Amino acid sequence: CSGHAGFEETQYF. This chain joins TRBV20-1 and TRBJ2-5; weak D call: TRBD1 (5 bases). Germline V lookup: CDR1 DFQATT, CDR2 SNEGSKA (reference sequence). V shed 7 bases and J shed 3 bases, with 15 bases lying between them. The CDR3 totals 13 residues.

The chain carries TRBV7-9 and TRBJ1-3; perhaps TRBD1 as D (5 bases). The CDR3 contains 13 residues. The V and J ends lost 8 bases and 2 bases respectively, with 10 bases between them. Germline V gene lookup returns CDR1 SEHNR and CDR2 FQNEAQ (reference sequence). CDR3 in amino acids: CASEGVAGNTIYF. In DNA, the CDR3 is TGTGCCAGCGAAGGGGTTGCTGGAAACACCATATATTTT.

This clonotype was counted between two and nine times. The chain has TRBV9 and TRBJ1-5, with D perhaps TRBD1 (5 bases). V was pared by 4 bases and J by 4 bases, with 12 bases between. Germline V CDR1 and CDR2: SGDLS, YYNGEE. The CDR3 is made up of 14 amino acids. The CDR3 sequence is CASSPDWGNQPQHF. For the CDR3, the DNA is TGTGCCAGCAGCCCCGATTGGGGGAATCAGCCCCAGCATTTT. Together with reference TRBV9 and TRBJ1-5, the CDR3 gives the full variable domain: DSGVTQTPKHLITATGQRVTLRCSPRSGDLSVYWYQQSLDQGLQFLIQYYNGEERAKGNILERFSAQQFPDLHSELNLSSLELGDSALYFCASSPDWGNQPQHFGDGTRLSIL.

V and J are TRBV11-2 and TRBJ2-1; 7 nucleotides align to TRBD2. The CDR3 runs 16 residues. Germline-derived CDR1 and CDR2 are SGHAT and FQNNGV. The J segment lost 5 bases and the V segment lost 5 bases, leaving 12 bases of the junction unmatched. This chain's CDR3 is CASSRIEASGHNEQFF. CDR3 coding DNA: TGTGCCAGCAGCCGAATTGAAGCTAGCGGCCACAATGAGCAGTTCTTC.

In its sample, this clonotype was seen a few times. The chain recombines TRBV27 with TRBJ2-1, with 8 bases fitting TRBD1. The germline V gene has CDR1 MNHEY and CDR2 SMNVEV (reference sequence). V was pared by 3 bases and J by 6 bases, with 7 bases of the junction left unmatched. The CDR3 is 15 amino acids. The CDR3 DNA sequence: TGTGCCAGCAGTTTTTTGGACAGGGTCCCCAATGAGCAGTTCTTC. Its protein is CASSFLDRVPNEQFF.

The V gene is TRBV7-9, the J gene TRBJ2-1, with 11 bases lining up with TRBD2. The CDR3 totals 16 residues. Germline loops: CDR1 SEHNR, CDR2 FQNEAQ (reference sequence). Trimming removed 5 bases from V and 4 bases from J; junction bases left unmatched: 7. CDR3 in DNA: TGTGCCAGCAGCCTCCCTAGCGGGGGGTTATACAATGAGCAGTTCTTC. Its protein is CASSLPSGGLYNEQFF.

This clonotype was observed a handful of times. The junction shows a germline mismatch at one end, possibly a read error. The CDR3 loop is CASSPSVVDMQYF. The CDR3 nucleotides read TGCGCCAGCAGCCCCAGTGTGGTAGATATGCAGTATTTT. V usage is TRBV4-3 and J usage is TRBJ2-3; D ambiguous. Germline V gene sequence: CDR1 LGHNA, CDR2 YSLEER. The CDR3 has 13 amino acids.

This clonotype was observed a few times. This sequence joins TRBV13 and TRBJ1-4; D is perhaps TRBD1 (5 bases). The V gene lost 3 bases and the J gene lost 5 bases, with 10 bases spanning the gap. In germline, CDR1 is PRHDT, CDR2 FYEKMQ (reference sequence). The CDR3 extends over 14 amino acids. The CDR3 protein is CASSLATVNEKLFF. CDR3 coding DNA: TGTGCCAGCAGCTTGGCGACAGTGAATGAAAAACTGTTTTTT.

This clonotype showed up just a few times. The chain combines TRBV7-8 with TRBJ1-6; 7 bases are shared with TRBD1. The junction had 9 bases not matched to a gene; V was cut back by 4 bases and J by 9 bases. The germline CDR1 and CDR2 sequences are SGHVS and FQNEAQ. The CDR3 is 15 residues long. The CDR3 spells CASSSTGDLSSPLHF. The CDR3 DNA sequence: TGTGCCAGCAGCTCCACAGGGGATCTAAGTTCACCCCTCCACTTT.

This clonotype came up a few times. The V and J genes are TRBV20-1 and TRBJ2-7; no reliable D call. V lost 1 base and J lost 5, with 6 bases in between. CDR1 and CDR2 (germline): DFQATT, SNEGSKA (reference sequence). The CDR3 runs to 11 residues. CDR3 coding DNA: TGCAGTGCTAGAGCGGGCAACGAGCAGTACTTC. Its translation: CSARAGNEQYF.

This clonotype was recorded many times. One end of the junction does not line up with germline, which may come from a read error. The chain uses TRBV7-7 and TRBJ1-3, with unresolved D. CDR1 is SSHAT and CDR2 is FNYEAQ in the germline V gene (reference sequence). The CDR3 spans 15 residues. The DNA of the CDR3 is TGTGCTAGCAGCTTAACTGCGCACTCTGGAAACACCATATATTTT. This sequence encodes CASSLTAHSGNTIYF.

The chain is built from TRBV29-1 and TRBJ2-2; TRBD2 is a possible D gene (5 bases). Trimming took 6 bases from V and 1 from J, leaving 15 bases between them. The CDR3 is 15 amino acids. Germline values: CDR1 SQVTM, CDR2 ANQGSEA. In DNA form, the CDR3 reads TGCAGCGTCGATAAGTTAGGAGGGAACACCGGGGAGCTGTTTTTT. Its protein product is CSVDKLGGNTGELFF.

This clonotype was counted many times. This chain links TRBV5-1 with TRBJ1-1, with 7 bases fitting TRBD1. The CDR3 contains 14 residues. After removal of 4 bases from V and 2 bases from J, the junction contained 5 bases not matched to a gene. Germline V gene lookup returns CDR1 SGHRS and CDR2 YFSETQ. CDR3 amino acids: CASSAQGINTEAFF. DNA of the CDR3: TGCGCCAGCAGCGCACAGGGGATAAACACTGAAGCTTTCTTT.

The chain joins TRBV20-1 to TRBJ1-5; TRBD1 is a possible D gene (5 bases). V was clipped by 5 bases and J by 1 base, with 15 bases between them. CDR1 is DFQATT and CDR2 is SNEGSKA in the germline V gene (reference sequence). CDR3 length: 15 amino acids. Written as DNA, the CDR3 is TGCAGTGCTCGGCTCAAGGGGAGGAGCAATCAGCCCCAGCATTTT. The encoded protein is CSARLKGRSNQPQHF.